One and the same sample provided the 25 T cell receptor beta chains below, sequenced in a study of blood T cells in healthy people across ages. Sample-barcoded 5' priming and a J-beta primer mix drove a second PCR of roughly 6 to 12 cycles. Each CDR3 protein is one row after TCRdb ran MiXCR on the 5' RACE reads. The sample consists of more than 1,400,000 distinct CDR3 sequences, roughly 40% of them appearing once. The sequencing sample was made of blood. Receptors originate from a woman between 18 and 29 years old in good health.

The rearrangement uses TRBV12-3 or TRBV12-4 and TRBJ1-2, with 8 nucleotides matching TRBD1. The CDR3 runs 15 residues. The V gene end was trimmed by 5 bases and the J gene end by 3 bases; junction bases not matched to a gene: 8. CDR3 residues: CASSPRQGQYYGYTF. The CDR3, as DNA: TGTGCCAGCAGTCCCCGACAGGGGCAGTACTATGGCTACACCTTC.

This chain connects TRBV6-6 to TRBJ2-5, with no clear D. This CDR3 spans 16 amino acids. Germline CDR1 and CDR2: MNHNY and SVGAGI (reference sequence). Trimming removed 7 bases from V and 4 bases from J, with 22 bases in between. The CDR3 nucleotides read TGTGCCAGCAACCGCCAAACCTTATCGAGAGGAGAGACCCAGTACTTC. Translating gives CASNRQTLSRGETQYF.

The CDR3 reads CSARPPGQGADGYTF. The CDR3 nucleotides are TGCAGTGCTAGACCCCCGGGACAGGGGGCTGATGGCTACACCTTC. The chain joins TRBV20-1 to TRBJ1-2; 12 positions agree with TRBD1. V lost 2 bases and J lost 6; bases outside the gene matches: 7. The CDR3 sequence is 15 residues long. The germline gives CDR1 DFQATT, CDR2 SNEGSKA (reference sequence).

There are many counts of this clonotype. The chain has TRBV6-6 and TRBJ2-3; 7 bases agree with TRBD2. CDR1 MNHNY and CDR2 SVGAGI come from the germline V gene (reference sequence). With 8 bases clipped from V and 9 bases from J, the junction kept 5 bases outside the gene matches. This CDR3 contains 11 residues. The CDR3 nucleotides are TGTGCCAGCTCTCCCGGGGGGACGCAGTATTTT. Translation gives CASSPGGTQYF.

This chain joins TRBV6-5 and TRBJ2-7; D is ambiguous. The closer fit of TRBJ2-5 to the DNA end suggests the J call may be wrong. CDR3 length equals 11 residues. Germline CDR1 and CDR2: MNHEY and SVGAGI. The CDR3 nucleotides read TGTGCCAGCAGTTACTTTGGGACCCAGTACTTC. This sequence encodes CASSYFGTQYF.

Only a few counts were recorded for this clonotype. J is TRBJ2-7 and V is TRBV28; D is unclear. V was pared by 6 bases and J by 4 bases, with 13 bases between. There are 13 residues in the CDR3. Germline V CDR1 and CDR2: MDHEN, SYDVKM. The CDR3 DNA is TGTGCCAGCAGAAACTCGGGTCGATACGAGCAGTACTTC. Residues: CASRNSGRYEQYF.

This clonotype was recorded at least ten times. The chain carries TRBV12-3 or TRBV12-4 and TRBJ2-7, with D tentatively TRBD2 (6 bases). The V end lost 6 bases, the J end lost 0 bases, and 12 bases lay between the germline ends. The CDR3 consists of 14 residues. The DNA for the CDR3 is TGTGCCAGCAGGTTCCGGGACTTCTCCTACGAGCAGTACTTC. Its protein is CASRFRDFSYEQYF.

The V and J genes are TRBV9 and TRBJ2-3; D not resolved. V shed 0 bases and J shed 2 bases, with 10 bases lying between them. This CDR3 has 15 residues. Looked up from germline, CDR1 is SGDLS and CDR2 is YYNGEE. The CDR3 coding sequence is TGTGCCAGCAGCGTAGCGGGTCTCCTCACAGATACGCAGTATTTT. It encodes CASSVAGLLTDTQYF.

J is TRBJ1-5 and V is TRBV20-1, with unresolved D. The CDR3 has 13 amino acids. The germline gives CDR1 DFQATT, CDR2 SNEGSKA (reference sequence). V lost 2 bases and J lost 7, with 12 bases in between. The CDR3 region is CSARLGEGQPQHF. The CDR3 DNA sequence: TGCAGTGCTAGACTAGGAGAAGGGCAGCCCCAGCATTTT.

This clonotype was counted a few times. The chain uses TRBV2 and TRBJ2-1; D is perhaps TRBD2 (5 bases). CDR3 length: 17 residues. Germline lookup yields CDR1 SNHLY and CDR2 FYNNEI. V lost 3 bases and J 1 base, leaving 16 bases between the germline ends. CDR3 bases: TGTGCCAGCAGTGAGCGGCGCGGACTCCCATCCTACAATGAGCAGTTCTTC. Its translation: CASSERRGLPSYNEQFF.

This clonotype was seen only a few times. V gene TRBV18 combines with J gene TRBJ2-1; 10 bases align to TRBD2. Germline lookup yields CDR1 KGHSH and CDR2 LQKENI. V lost 1 base and J lost 0; bases outside the gene matches: 6. The CDR3 length is 18 residues. CDR3: CASSPLAGGPSSYNEQFF. CDR3 coding DNA: TGTGCCAGCTCACCACTAGCGGGAGGCCCTAGCTCCTACAATGAGCAGTTCTTC.

The chain uses TRBV2 and TRBJ2-1; D is unresolved. Germline-derived CDR1 and CDR2 are SNHLY and FYNNEI. The CDR3 is made up of 12 amino acids. V was cut by 9 bases and J by 6 bases, with 12 bases left in between. DNA of the CDR3: TGTGCCAGTTCCCTCCAGCCCAATGAGCAGTTCTTC. This encodes CASSLQPNEQFF.

In its sample, this clonotype was seen a few times. J is TRBJ2-3 and V is TRBV20-1; 7 nucleotides align to TRBD2. Germline lookup yields CDR1 DFQATT and CDR2 SNEGSKA (reference sequence). This CDR3 spans 14 amino acids. V dropped 3 bases and J dropped 0; count of bases not matched to a gene: 3. CDR3 residues: CSARRDYSTDTQYF. CDR3 nucleotides: TGCAGTGCTAGGCGGGACTACAGCACAGATACGCAGTATTTT.

The chain couples TRBV15 to TRBJ2-5; D is uncertain. The CDR3 is made up of 15 amino acids. Trimming cost V 0 bases and J 11 bases, with 19 bases left between them. Per germline, CDR1 LNHNV and CDR2 YYDKDF (reference sequence). This CDR3 reads CATSREGRLGNEQYF. The CDR3 DNA is TGTGCCACCAGCAGAGAGGGCCGTTTGGGGAATGAGCAGTACTTC.

This clonotype was counted between two and nine times. This rearrangement joins TRBV6-5 to TRBJ1-2, with TRBD1 identical over 8 bases. CDR1 MNHEY and CDR2 SVGAGI come from the germline V gene. This CDR3 has 13 amino acids. The junction had 5 bases not matched to a gene; V was cut back by 7 bases and J by 4 bases. The CDR3 loop reads CASTRTGTYGYTF. The CDR3 DNA sequence: TGTGCCAGCACCCGGACAGGGACCTATGGCTACACCTTC.

This chain connects TRBV7-9 to TRBJ2-1, with a weak D call TRBD1 (5 bases). The length of the CDR3 is 14 residues. The germline V and J ends were trimmed by 4 bases and 0 bases, with 7 bases remaining between them. Germline CDR1 is SEHNR and CDR2 is FQNEAQ (reference sequence). CDR3 sequence: CASSWGDSYNEQFF. CDR3 nucleotides: TGTGCCAGCAGCTGGGGCGACTCCTACAATGAGCAGTTCTTC.

This sequence joins TRBV10-3 and TRBJ2-3; TRBD2 matches 7 bases. The germline V gene encodes CDR1 ENHRY and CDR2 SYGVKD. This CDR3 contains 14 residues. Trimming took 11 bases from V and 6 from J; bases not matched to a gene: 14. CDR3 nucleotide sequence: TGTGCCGTGCCTCCCAGCGGGATGGTGGATACGCAGTATTTT. Protein product: CAVPPSGMVDTQYF.

The chain is built from TRBV11-2 and TRBJ2-6; D perhaps matches TRBD1 (5 bases). The V end lost 0 bases, the J end lost 2 bases, and 8 bases lay between the germline ends. Germline assignment: CDR1 SGHAT and CDR2 FQNNGV. The CDR3 has 16 amino acids. The CDR3 DNA sequence: TGTGCCAGCAGCTTAGACCCCAGGGCTGGGGCCAACGTCCTGACTTTC. It translates to CASSLDPRAGANVLTF.

The V call is TRBV15, the J call TRBJ2-3; maybe TRBD2 (6 bases). Germline V CDR1 and CDR2: LNHNV, YYDKDF (reference sequence). The CDR3 extends over 15 amino acids. V lost 1 base to trimming and J lost 3 bases, with 11 bases between them. CDR3 protein: CATSRAGGDTDTQYF. In DNA form, the CDR3 reads TGTGCCACCAGCAGAGCCGGAGGGGATACAGATACGCAGTATTTT.

This clonotype was seen only a few times. This chain connects TRBV5-1 to TRBJ2-3; D is unresolved. Trimming pared 2 bases from V and 11 bases from J, leaving 9 bases between. The germline CDR1 and CDR2 sequences are SGHRS and YFSETQ. CDR3 size: 11 residues. CDR3 in amino acids: CASSFDLLQYF. In DNA, the CDR3 is TGCGCCAGCAGCTTTGACCTATTGCAGTATTTT.

The rearrangement links TRBV20-1 to TRBJ1-1; D unresolved. This CDR3 spans 12 amino acids. V was cut by 6 bases and J by 5 bases, with 13 bases left in between. Germline values: CDR1 DFQATT, CDR2 SNEGSKA (reference sequence). The CDR3 here is CSANPWDTEAFF. The DNA of the CDR3 is TGCAGTGCCAACCCCTGGGATACTGAAGCTTTCTTT.

Of note for this clonotype: At one of its ends the junction is not consistent with the germline gene, which may arise from a read error. CDR3 nucleotides: TGTGCCAGCGGCCACGACAGGCCGCCCAATCAGCCCCAGCATTTT. Residues: CASGHDRPPNQPQHF. The J gene is TRBJ1-5, the V gene TRBV3-1; possibly TRBD1 for D (6 bases). This CDR3 has 15 residues. The V gene's germline CDR1 is LGHDT and CDR2 YNNKEL (reference sequence).

The rearrangement links TRBV5-1 to TRBJ1-2; 8 nucleotides align to TRBD1. Per the germline V gene, CDR1 is SGHRS and CDR2 is YFSETQ. V lost 4 bases and J lost 0; bases outside the gene matches: 5. CDR3 length: 15 residues. In DNA form, the CDR3 reads TGCGCCAGCAGCCCGGACAGGGATACTAACTATGGCTACACCTTC. Residues: CASSPDRDTNYGYTF.

This rearrangement joins TRBV3-1 to TRBJ2-3, with D perhaps being TRBD1 or TRBD2 (5 bases each). Trimming took off 4 bases at V and 2 bases at J, with 16 bases between the two ends. The CDR3 contains 16 residues. Germline CDR1 reads LGHDT; CDR2 reads YNNKEL (reference sequence). CDR3 amino acids: CASSPFPKGTTDTQYF. CDR3 DNA sequence: TGTGCCAGCAGCCCCTTCCCCAAGGGGACCACAGATACGCAGTATTTT.

The V and J genes are TRBV12-3 or TRBV12-4 and TRBJ1-1; 7 bases agree with TRBD1. The CDR3 is 14 residues long. V was pared by 1 base and J by 6 bases, with 5 bases of the junction left unmatched. DNA of the CDR3: TGTGCCAGCAGTTTAGTGGGAGGGACAGCTGAAGCTTTCTTT. Its protein is CASSLVGGTAEAFF.